These 22 T cell receptor beta chains share one sample of origin, sequenced in a study of blood T cell repertoires in COVID-19 (dated by TCRdb to between 2020 and 2021). Libraries were constructed by the immunoSEQ multiplex PCR assay. TCRdb provides this immuneACCESS table in a form limited to in-frame rearrangements. Some clones are lacking; in checked studies, under half of them reflect an unresolved V gene, and why the rest are absent is not known. This sample is represented by about 150,000 clones; about three quarters of them were singletons. The leading ten clones occupy approximately 1.8% of the sample. What was sequenced was peripheral blood. The origin of the receptors is an older man with acute or convalescent COVID-19.

This clone was seen a single time. V and J are TRBV10-3 and TRBJ1-2; D unclear. Germline V gives CDR1 ENHRY, CDR2 SYGVKD. This CDR3 is 18 amino acids long. Trimming cost V 3 bases and J 0 bases, with 20 bases left between them. CDR3 in DNA: TGTGCCATCAGTGAAAAGATGGTTGGGGAGAGAGCTAACTATGGCTACACCTTC. This sequence encodes CAISEKMVGERANYGYTF.

V and J are TRBV4-1 and TRBJ1-1; perhaps TRBD1 as D (6 bases). Trimming took off 3 bases at V and 1 base at J, with 12 bases between the two ends. The CDR3 length is 15 residues. Germline V lookup: CDR1 MGHRA, CDR2 YSYEKL. The CDR3 reads CASSQPGHSNTEAFF. Written as DNA, the CDR3 is TGCGCCAGCAGCCAGCCGGGACACTCGAACACTGAAGCTTTCTTT.

This clone has ten or more counts. The chain recombines TRBV6-5 with TRBJ1-4; D may be TRBD1 (6 bases). Germline CDR1 reads MNHEY; CDR2 reads SVGAGI. Trimming removed 0 bases at V and 3 bases at J, with 8 bases between. CDR3 length: 15 residues. The CDR3 is CASSYSGQSNEKLFF. DNA for the CDR3: TGTGCCAGCAGTTACTCAGGACAGTCTAATGAAAAACTGTTTTTT.

V and J are TRBV7-9 and TRBJ2-6; TRBD1 matches 11 bases. The CDR3 consists of 18 residues. V lost 5 bases, J lost 0 bases, and 6 bases stayed unmatched. Looked up from germline, CDR1 is SEHNR and CDR2 is FQNEAQ (reference sequence). The CDR3: CASSVRTGGASGANVLTF. For the CDR3, the DNA is TGTGCCAGCAGCGTCAGGACAGGGGGCGCCTCTGGGGCCAACGTCCTGACTTTC.

This clone was observed a single time. The rearrangement joins TRBV3-1 (or the pseudogene TRBV3-2) to TRBJ1-1, with D maybe TRBD1 (6 bases). CDR1 LGHDT and CDR2 YNNKEL come from the germline V gene (reference sequence). Trimming took off 7 bases at V and 5 bases at J, with 17 bases between the two ends. This CDR3 has 14 amino acids. CDR3 sequence reads: CASTTGGAGTEAFF. Written as DNA, the CDR3 is TGTGCCAGCACCACGGGGGGCGCAGGGACTGAAGCTTTCTTT.

The genes are TRBV19 and TRBJ1-5, with 8 positions matching TRBD1. This CDR3 has 14 residues. V trimming: 4 bases; J trimming: 5 bases; junction bases outside the gene matches: 4. CDR1 and CDR2 from the germline V gene are LNHDA and SQIVND (reference sequence). DNA of the CDR3: TGTGCCAGTAGTAGACAGGGGAGGGATCAGCCCCAGCATTTT. Its protein product is CASSRQGRDQPQHF.

The chain combines TRBV23-1 with TRBJ1-5, with D possibly matching TRBD1 (5 bases). TRBV23-1 counts as an open reading frame of uncertain function. There are 16 residues in the CDR3. The V end lost 1 base, the J end lost 5 bases, and 15 bases lay between the germline ends. The CDR3 loop reads CASSQLFRVGHQPQHF. DNA for the CDR3: TGCGCCAGCAGTCAATTGTTCAGGGTGGGTCATCAGCCCCAGCATTTT.

The chain carries TRBV6-5 and TRBJ1-4; 7 nucleotides agree with TRBD1. Germline V gene lookup returns CDR1 MNHEY and CDR2 SVGAGI. The J segment lost 8 bases and the V segment lost 8 bases, leaving 8 bases of the junction unmatched. The CDR3 is 13 amino acids. The CDR3 sequence: CASSRQGWEKLFF. DNA of the CDR3: TGTGCCAGCTCCAGACAGGGTTGGGAAAAACTGTTTTTT.

The chain uses TRBV14 and TRBJ2-3; 11 positions match TRBD2. V lost 0 bases to trimming and J lost 4 bases; unmatched junction nucleotides: 6. This CDR3 spans 17 amino acids. CDR1 and CDR2 from the germline V gene are SGHDN and FVKESK. CDR3 sequence (DNA): TGTGCCAGCAGCCAAGATCTGGATAGCGGGGGGGCAGATACGCAGTATTTT. This gives the protein CASSQDLDSGGADTQYF.

V is TRBV27 and J is TRBJ2-3; D is unresolved. The CDR3 consists of 13 residues. Germline V lookup: CDR1 MNHEY, CDR2 SMNVEV (reference sequence). V lost 7 bases and J lost 7, with 15 bases in between. CDR3 residues: CASKDGWRNTQYF. In nucleotides, the CDR3 is TGTGCCAGCAAAGACGGATGGAGAAATACGCAGTATTTT.

The V call is TRBV9, the J call TRBJ2-6, with a weak D call TRBD1 (6 bases). The length of the CDR3 is 17 residues. Per germline, CDR1 SGDLS and CDR2 YYNGEE. With 0 bases removed from V and 0 bases from J, the gap between germline ends came to 10 bases. DNA for the CDR3: TGTGCCAGCAGCGTAGGACAGGCACTCTCTGGGGCCAACGTCCTGACTTTC. It translates to CASSVGQALSGANVLTF.

This clone was seen a few times. V usage is TRBV12-3 or TRBV12-4 and J usage is TRBJ1-5; D is unresolved. V dropped 2 bases and J dropped 6 bases, with 8 bases sitting between them. The CDR3 has 13 residues. Written as DNA, the CDR3 is TGTGCCAGCAGTTTAAATTTCGGTCAGCCCCAGCATTTT. This encodes CASSLNFGQPQHF.

The V call is TRBV5-4, the J call TRBJ1-1; maybe TRBD1 (5 bases). Germline CDR1 reads SGHNT; CDR2 reads YYREEE (reference sequence). Trimming removed 2 bases at V and 0 bases at J, with 17 bases between. This CDR3 is built from 17 residues. In nucleotides, the CDR3 is TGTGCCAGCAGCTTCGGGAGGGGCTCTGGCCTGAACACTGAAGCTTTCTTT. Its translation: CASSFGRGSGLNTEAFF.

This clone was seen a few times. This chain links TRBV7-8 with TRBJ1-1; TRBD1 matches 10 bases. Germline-derived CDR1 and CDR2 are SGHVS and FQNEAQ. The CDR3 has 14 residues. Unmatched junction bases numbered 2, after V lost 4 bases and J lost 3 bases. This CDR3 is CASSWDRGYTEAFF. CDR3 nucleotide sequence: TGTGCCAGCAGCTGGGACAGGGGCTACACTGAAGCTTTCTTT.

The chain joins TRBV11-2 to TRBJ2-1; 11 positions match TRBD1. After removal of 0 bases from V and 9 bases from J, the junction contained 10 bases not matched to a gene. The CDR3 length is 17 residues. From germline, CDR1 is SGHAT and CDR2 FQNNGV. The CDR3, as DNA: TGTGCCAGCAGCTTAGATAACCCTTGGACAGGGGGCAGTGAGCAGTTCTTC. Protein: CASSLDNPWTGGSEQFF.

This clone was seen a single time. V is TRBV7-9 and J is TRBJ2-3; possibly TRBD1 for D (6 bases). This CDR3 is built from 17 residues. Germline-derived CDR1 and CDR2 are SEHNR and FQNEAQ (reference sequence). Trimming left V 5 bases short and J 6 bases short, with 24 bases between. The CDR3 loop is CASSPIPGQQRLDTQYF. CDR3 in DNA: TGTGCCAGCAGCCCCATACCCGGACAGCAACGGCTCGATACGCAGTATTTT.

The genes are TRBV3-1 (or the pseudogene TRBV3-2) and TRBJ1-2; D not certain. CDR3 length equals 14 residues. V lost 4 bases and J 7 bases, leaving 16 bases between the germline ends. In germline, CDR1 is LGHDT, CDR2 YNNKEL (reference sequence). CDR3 DNA sequence: TGTGCCAGCAGCCCATCGACCTCTGGGAGTGGCTACACCTTC. Protein sequence: CASSPSTSGSGYTF.

The chain is built from TRBV11-2 and TRBJ2-2; 7 bases align to TRBD1. The V gene's germline CDR1 is SGHAT and CDR2 FQNNGV. With 7 bases clipped from V and 4 bases from J, the junction kept 6 bases outside the gene matches. The CDR3 has 14 residues. The CDR3 nucleotides are TGTGCCAGCACCAGACAGGGAAGCACCGGGGAGCTGTTTTTT. This codes for CASTRQGSTGELFF.

The chain joins TRBV13 to TRBJ2-5; D uncertain. Trimming cost V 4 bases and J 1 base, with 10 bases left between them. The CDR3 extends over 14 amino acids. Germline lookup yields CDR1 PRHDT and CDR2 FYEKMQ (reference sequence). This CDR3 is CASSSETAQETQYF. The CDR3 DNA is TGTGCCAGCAGCTCTGAAACTGCCCAAGAGACCCAGTACTTC.

The gene calls are TRBV6-4 and TRBJ2-5; TRBD1 might be the D (5 bases). CDR3 length: 15 amino acids. Germline values: CDR1 MRHNA, CDR2 SNTAGT. Trimming stripped 3 bases from V and 1 base from J, with 12 bases between. The CDR3 DNA is TGTGCCAGCAGTGATATCCCTGGGGCCCAAGAGACCCAGTACTTC. Its translation: CASSDIPGAQETQYF.

The chain couples TRBV5-1 to TRBJ1-2, with 12 bases identical to TRBD1. This CDR3 has 15 amino acids. The germline V gene has CDR1 SGHRS and CDR2 YFSETQ. The J segment lost 2 bases and the V segment lost 4 bases, leaving 3 bases of the junction unmatched. The CDR3 bases are TGCGCCAGCAGCCAGGGACAGGGGGCAAACTATGGCTACACCTTC. This translates into CASSQGQGANYGYTF.

The V gene is TRBV15, the J gene TRBJ1-2; no clear D gene. The germline V and J ends were trimmed by 5 bases and 0 bases, with 4 bases remaining between them. Germline V gives CDR1 LNHNV, CDR2 YYDKDF (reference sequence). The length of the CDR3 is 12 residues. The CDR3 bases are TGTGCCACCAGCCCGTCTAACTATGGCTACACCTTC. Amino acids: CATSPSNYGYTF.